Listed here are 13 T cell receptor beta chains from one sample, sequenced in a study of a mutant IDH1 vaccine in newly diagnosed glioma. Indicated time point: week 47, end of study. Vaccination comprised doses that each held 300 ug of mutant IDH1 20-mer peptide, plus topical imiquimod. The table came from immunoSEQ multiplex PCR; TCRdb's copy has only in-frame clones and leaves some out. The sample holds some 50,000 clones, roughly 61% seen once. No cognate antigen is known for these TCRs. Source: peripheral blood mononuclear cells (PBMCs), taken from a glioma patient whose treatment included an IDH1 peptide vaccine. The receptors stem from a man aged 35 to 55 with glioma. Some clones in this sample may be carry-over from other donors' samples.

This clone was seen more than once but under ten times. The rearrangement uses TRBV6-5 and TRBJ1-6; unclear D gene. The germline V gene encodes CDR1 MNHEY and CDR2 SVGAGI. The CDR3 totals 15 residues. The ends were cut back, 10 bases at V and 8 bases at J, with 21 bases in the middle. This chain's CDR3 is CATREAGAGDSPLHF. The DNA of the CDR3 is TGTGCCACCCGAGAGGCGGGCGCGGGTGATTCACCCCTCCACTTT.

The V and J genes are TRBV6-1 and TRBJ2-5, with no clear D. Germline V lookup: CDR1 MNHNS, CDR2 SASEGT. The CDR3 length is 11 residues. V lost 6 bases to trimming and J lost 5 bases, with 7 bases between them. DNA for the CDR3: TGTGCCAGCAGGGATCCGGAGACCCAGTACTTC. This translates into CASRDPETQYF.

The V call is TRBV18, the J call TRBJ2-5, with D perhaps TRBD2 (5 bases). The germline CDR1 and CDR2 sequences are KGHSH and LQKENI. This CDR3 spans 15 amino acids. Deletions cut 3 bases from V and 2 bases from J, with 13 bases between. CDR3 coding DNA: TGTGCCAGCTCACCGGGAGTCGGGCGTCAAGAGACCCAGTACTTC. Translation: CASSPGVGRQETQYF.

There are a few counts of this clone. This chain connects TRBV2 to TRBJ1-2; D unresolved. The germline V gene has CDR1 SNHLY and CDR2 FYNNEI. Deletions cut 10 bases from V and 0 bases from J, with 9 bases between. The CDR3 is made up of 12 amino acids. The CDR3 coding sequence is TGTGCCACCAAGCATTCTAACTATGGCTACACCTTC. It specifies CATKHSNYGYTF.

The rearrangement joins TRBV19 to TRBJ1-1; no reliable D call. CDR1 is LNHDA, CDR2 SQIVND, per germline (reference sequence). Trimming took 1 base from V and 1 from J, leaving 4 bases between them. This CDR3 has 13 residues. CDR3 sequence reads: CASSIVRNTEAFF. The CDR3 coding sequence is TGTGCCAGTAGTATAGTGCGGAACACTGAAGCTTTCTTT.

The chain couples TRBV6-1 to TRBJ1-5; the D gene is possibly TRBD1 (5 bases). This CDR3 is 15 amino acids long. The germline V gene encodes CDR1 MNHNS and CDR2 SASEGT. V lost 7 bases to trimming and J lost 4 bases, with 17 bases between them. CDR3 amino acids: CASTAAGPRNQPQHF. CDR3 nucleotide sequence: TGTGCCAGCACCGCGGCGGGGCCGAGAAATCAGCCCCAGCATTTT.

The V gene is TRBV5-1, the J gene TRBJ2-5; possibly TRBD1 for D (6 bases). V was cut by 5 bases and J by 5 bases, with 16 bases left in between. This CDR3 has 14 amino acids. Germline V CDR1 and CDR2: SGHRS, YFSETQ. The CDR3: CASRTDRRIETQYF. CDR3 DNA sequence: TGCGCCAGCAGGACCGACAGGCGGATTGAGACCCAGTACTTC. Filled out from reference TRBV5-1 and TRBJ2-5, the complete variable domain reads KAGVTQTPRYLIKTRGQQVTLSCSPISGHRSVSWYQQTPGQGLQFLFEYFSETQRNKGNFPGRFSGRQFSNSRSEMNVSTLELGDSALYLCASRTDRRIETQYFGPGTRLLVL.

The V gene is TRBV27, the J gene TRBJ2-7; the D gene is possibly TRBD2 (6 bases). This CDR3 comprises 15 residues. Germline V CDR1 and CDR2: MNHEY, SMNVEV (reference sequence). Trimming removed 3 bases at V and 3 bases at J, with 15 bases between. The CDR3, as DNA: TGTGCCAGCAGTTTCCGTGGACTACGGAGCTACGAGCAGTACTTC. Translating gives CASSFRGLRSYEQYF.

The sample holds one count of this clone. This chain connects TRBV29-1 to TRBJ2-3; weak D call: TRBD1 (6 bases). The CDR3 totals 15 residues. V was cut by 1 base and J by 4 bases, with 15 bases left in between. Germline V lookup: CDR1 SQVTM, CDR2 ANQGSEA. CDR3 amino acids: CSVEVSAGVADTQYF. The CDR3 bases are TGCAGCGTTGAAGTTTCGGCAGGGGTGGCAGATACGCAGTATTTT.

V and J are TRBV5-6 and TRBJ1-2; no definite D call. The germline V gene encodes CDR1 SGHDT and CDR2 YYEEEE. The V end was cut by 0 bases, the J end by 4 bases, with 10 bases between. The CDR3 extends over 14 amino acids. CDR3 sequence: CASSLEGVGYGYTF. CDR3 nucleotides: TGTGCCAGCAGCTTGGAGGGAGTGGGCTATGGCTACACCTTC. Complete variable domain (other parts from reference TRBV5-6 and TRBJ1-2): DAGVTQSPTHLIKTRGQQVTLRCSPKSGHDTVSWYQQALGQGPQFIFQYYEEEERQRGNFPDRFSGHQFPNYSSELNVNALLLGDSALYLCASSLEGVGYGYTFGSGTRLTVV.

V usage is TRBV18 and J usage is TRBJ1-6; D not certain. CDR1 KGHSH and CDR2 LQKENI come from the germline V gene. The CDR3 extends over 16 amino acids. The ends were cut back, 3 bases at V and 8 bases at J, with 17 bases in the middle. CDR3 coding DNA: TGTGCCAGCTCACCTTGGGTGACGGAATTCGATTCACCCCTCCACTTT. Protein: CASSPWVTEFDSPLHF.

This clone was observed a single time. This chain's CDR3 is CASSQELGAFTGYRGANVLTF. CDR3 nucleotide sequence: TGCGCCAGCAGCCAAGAGTTAGGGGCTTTTACAGGGTATCGTGGGGCCAACGTCCTGACTTTC. The rearrangement links TRBV4-1 to TRBJ2-6, with D tentatively TRBD1 (6 bases). There are 21 residues in the CDR3. Per germline, CDR1 MGHRA and CDR2 YSYEKL. The V and J ends lost 0 bases and 3 bases respectively, with 24 bases between them.

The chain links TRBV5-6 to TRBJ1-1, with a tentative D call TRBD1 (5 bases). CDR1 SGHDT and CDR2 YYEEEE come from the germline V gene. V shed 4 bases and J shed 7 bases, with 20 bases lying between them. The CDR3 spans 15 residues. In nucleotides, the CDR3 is TGTGCCAGCAGCCTACCGGGACTTGGGCTTAATGAAGCTTTCTTT. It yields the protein CASSLPGLGLNEAFF.